Shown below are 16 T cell receptor beta chains from a single sample sequenced in a study of read filtering for tumor transcriptome and immune sequencing. The library was built from about 370 ng RNA with molecular barcoded adaptors for alpha/delta and beta/gamma chains. One entry per CDR3 protein results from TCRdb running MiXCR on the reads. The sample carries approximately 150,000 distinct CDR3 sequences, over 10% recorded once. Sequencing was performed on a population of CD138-negative cells sorted from bone marrow. Receptors originate from a donor aged 40 or older with multiple myeloma.

This clonotype was picked up many times. This chain joins TRBV6-2 or TRBV6-3 and TRBJ2-1; D is unclear. Looked up from germline, CDR1 is MNHEY and CDR2 is SVGEGT. V was clipped by 2 bases and J by 6 bases, with 20 bases between them. This CDR3 contains 17 residues. CDR3: CASSYPPFQSSINEQFF. The CDR3 DNA follows: TGTGCCAGCAGTTACCCACCCTTCCAGAGTTCTATCAATGAGCAGTTCTTC.

Worth noting for this clonotype: A much bigger clone sits one base away, suggesting this may be a read error. This chain links TRBV7-9 with TRBJ2-1; 8 bases are shared with TRBD2. This CDR3 comprises 13 residues. From germline, CDR1 is SEHNR and CDR2 FQNEAQ (reference sequence). J gave up 8 bases and V 4 bases, and 4 bases lay outside the gene matches. The CDR3 nucleotides read TGTGCCAGCAGCTCAGCGGGAGCTGATGAGCAGTTCTTC. Translating it yields CASSSAGADEQFF.

The sample holds many counts of this clonotype. The rearrangement uses TRBV2 and TRBJ2-5, with D tentatively TRBD2 (6 bases). V was clipped by 8 bases and J by 4 bases, with 17 bases between them. Germline lookup yields CDR1 SNHLY and CDR2 FYNNEI. CDR3 length: 14 residues. The CDR3 spells CASERRELSETQYF. DNA of the CDR3: TGTGCCAGCGAGAGGAGGGAGCTCTCAGAGACCCAGTACTTC.

This clonotype showed up many times. This sequence joins TRBV30 and TRBJ2-2; 10 bases match TRBD1. The CDR3 consists of 15 residues. From germline, CDR1 is GTSNPN and CDR2 SVGIG (reference sequence). V shed 1 base and J 4 bases; nucleotides not matched to a gene: 3. As DNA, the CDR3 is TGTGCCTGGAGTGGGGGACAGGGGAGCACCGGGGAGCTGTTTTTT. It yields the protein CAWSGGQGSTGELFF.

This clonotype was seen at least ten times. The chain couples TRBV29-1 to TRBJ1-1; D gene unclear. The CDR3 length is 12 residues. Trimming stripped 5 bases from V and 3 bases from J, with 10 bases between. Germline-derived CDR1 and CDR2 are SQVTM and ANQGSEA. The CDR3 here is CSVYSGYTEAFF. CDR3 nucleotide sequence: TGCAGCGTTTACAGTGGCTACACTGAAGCTTTCTTT.

This sequence joins TRBV20-1 and TRBJ2-1; D not resolved. CDR1 is DFQATT and CDR2 is SNEGSKA in the germline V gene (reference sequence). The CDR3 has 16 amino acids. Trimming shortened V by 0 bases and J by 0 bases, and 12 bases separated the two germline ends. The CDR3 region is CSARDGSRSSYNEQFF. CDR3 nucleotide sequence: TGCAGTGCTAGAGATGGATCGCGAAGCTCCTACAATGAGCAGTTCTTC.

This clonotype came up once. One base away lies a much larger clone, so this may be a sequencing read error. The genes are TRBV27 and TRBJ2-7; 7 nucleotides line up with TRBD1. There are 11 residues in the CDR3. CDR1 and CDR2 from the germline V gene are MNHEY and SMNVEV (reference sequence). V lost 5 bases, J lost 5 bases, and 0 bases stayed unmatched. The CDR3 DNA sequence: TGTGCCAGCAGTAGGGGGCACGAGCAGTACTTC. Translated, it gives CASSRGHEQYF.

This clonotype was seen a few times. The gene calls are TRBV7-9 and TRBJ2-1; D could derive from TRBD1 or TRBD2 (5 bases each). V lost 5 bases and J lost 3, with 14 bases in between. Germline CDR1 SEHNR, CDR2 FQNEAQ (reference sequence). The CDR3 sequence is 15 residues long. CDR3 sequence: CASSLSRDLYNEQFF. In DNA, the CDR3 is TGTGCCAGCAGCCTCAGTAGGGACCTCTACAATGAGCAGTTCTTC.

This clonotype was counted many times. The genes are TRBV10-3 and TRBJ2-7; 14 bases are a match to TRBD2. The germline CDR1 and CDR2 sequences are ENHRY and SYGVKD. The trim removed 2 bases at V and 9 bases at J, leaving 6 bases unmatched. This CDR3 spans 15 amino acids. The CDR3 here is CAISEKGLAGGVQYF. The CDR3 DNA reads TGTGCCATCAGTGAGAAAGGACTAGCGGGAGGCGTGCAGTACTTC.

This clonotype was seen many times. This chain connects TRBV6-5 to TRBJ2-2, with D hard to call. Trimming stripped 4 bases from V and 9 bases from J, with 12 bases between. Germline loops: CDR1 MNHEY, CDR2 SVGAGI. The CDR3 is 13 amino acids. CDR3 region: CASSLRPLRELFF. The CDR3 DNA reads as TGTGCCAGCAGTTTGCGACCCCTTAGGGAGCTGTTTTTT.

There are many counts of this clonotype. This chain connects TRBV20-1 to TRBJ1-5; TRBD1 is a possible D gene (6 bases). The CDR3 is 14 amino acids. Germline CDR1 is DFQATT and CDR2 is SNEGSKA (reference sequence). Between the trimmed V and J ends, which lost 0 bases and 4 bases, there was a span of 10 bases. CDR3 sequence (DNA): TGCAGTGCTAGAGATCCAGGGGCGAATCAGCCCCAGCATTTT. Its protein is CSARDPGANQPQHF.

This clonotype has ten or more counts. This chain joins TRBV20-1 and TRBJ2-7; unclear D gene. CDR3 length: 14 residues. V dropped 5 bases and J dropped 4 bases, with 18 bases sitting between them. Germline V CDR1 and CDR2: DFQATT, SNEGSKA (reference sequence). The CDR3 protein is CSAGSQIGQYEQYF. As DNA, the CDR3 is TGCAGTGCTGGGTCCCAGATAGGGCAATACGAGCAGTACTTC.

This clonotype occurred a few times. A read error may explain this, as a much larger clone is one base away. V gene TRBV7-3 combines with J gene TRBJ1-1; tentative D call: TRBD1 (6 bases). The CDR3 sequence is 17 residues long. Germline V gives CDR1 SGHTA, CDR2 FQGTGA. V was clipped by 10 bases and J by 3 bases, with 27 bases between them. The CDR3 spells CATVIRGRGARYTEAFF. As DNA, the CDR3 is TGTGCCACCGTCATAAGGGGACGGGGGGCGCGATACACTGAAGCTTTCTTT.

In this sample, this clonotype turned up many times. The V gene is TRBV7-3, the J gene TRBJ2-3; the D call may be TRBD1 or TRBD2 (5 bases each). This CDR3 has 13 amino acids. CDR1 is SGHTA and CDR2 is FQGTGA in the germline V gene. Trimming removed 5 bases at V and 5 bases at J, with 11 bases between. The CDR3: CASSPVGGDTQYF. The CDR3 region has the DNA TGTGCCAGCAGCCCCGTTGGGGGAGATACGCAGTATTTT.

This clonotype was seen repeatedly, ten times or more. Here the CDR3 reads CASSPGTAAYEQFF. The DNA of the CDR3 is TGTGCCAGCAGCCCCGGAACGGCGGCCTATGAGCAGTTCTTC. V and J are TRBV7-9 and TRBJ2-1, with D hard to call. Trimming pared 5 bases from V and 8 bases from J, leaving 16 bases between. CDR1 is SEHNR, CDR2 FQNEAQ, per germline (reference sequence). This CDR3 region has 14 residues.

As for this clonotype: It may be a read error: a sequence one base away is much more abundant. The chain links TRBV20-1 to TRBJ2-1; 10 bases line up with TRBD2. Per germline, CDR1 DFQATT and CDR2 SNEGSKA (reference sequence). The length of the CDR3 is 16 residues. The trim removed 5 bases at V and 9 bases at J, leaving 16 bases unmatched. As DNA, the CDR3 is TGCAGTGCTGAAAACTTCGGGACTAGCGTGAGCGGTGAGCAGTTCTTC. As protein: CSAENFGTSVSGEQFF.